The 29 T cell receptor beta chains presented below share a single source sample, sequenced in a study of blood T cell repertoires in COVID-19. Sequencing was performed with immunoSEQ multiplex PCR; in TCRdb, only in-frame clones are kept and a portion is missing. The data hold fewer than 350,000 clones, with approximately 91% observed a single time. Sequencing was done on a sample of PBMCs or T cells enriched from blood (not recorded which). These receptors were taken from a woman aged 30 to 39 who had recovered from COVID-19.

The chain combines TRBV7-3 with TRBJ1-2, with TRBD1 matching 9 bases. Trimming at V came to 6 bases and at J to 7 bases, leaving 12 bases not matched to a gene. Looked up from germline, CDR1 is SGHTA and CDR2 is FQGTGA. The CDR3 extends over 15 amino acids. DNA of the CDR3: TGTGCCAGCAGTGAGGTGGACAGGGGCGCGGGTGGCTACACCTTC. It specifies CASSEVDRGAGGYTF.

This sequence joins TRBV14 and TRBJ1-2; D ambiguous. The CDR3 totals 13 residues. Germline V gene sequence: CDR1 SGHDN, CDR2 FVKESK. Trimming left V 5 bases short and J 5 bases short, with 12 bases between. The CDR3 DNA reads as TGTGCCAGCAGCTCCCAGAGAGGATATGGCTACACCTTC. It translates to CASSSQRGYGYTF.

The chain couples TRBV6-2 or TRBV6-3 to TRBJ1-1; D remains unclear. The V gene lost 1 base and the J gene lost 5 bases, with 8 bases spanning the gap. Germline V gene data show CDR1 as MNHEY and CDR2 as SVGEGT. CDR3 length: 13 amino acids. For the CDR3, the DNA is TGTGCCAGCAGTTACTGGGAGGCAACTGAAGCTTTCTTT. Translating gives CASSYWEATEAFF.

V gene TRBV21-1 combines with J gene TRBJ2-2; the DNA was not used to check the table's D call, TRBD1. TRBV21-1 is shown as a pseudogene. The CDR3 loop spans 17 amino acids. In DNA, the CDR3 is TGTGCCAGCAGCAAAGAAAGTGGACAGGCCGGTACCGGGGAGCTGTTTTTT. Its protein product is CASSKESGQAGTGELFF.

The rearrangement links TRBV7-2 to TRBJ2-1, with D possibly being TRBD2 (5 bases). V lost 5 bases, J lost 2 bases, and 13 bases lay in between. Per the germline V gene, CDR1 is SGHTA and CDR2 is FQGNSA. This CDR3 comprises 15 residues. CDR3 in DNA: TGTGCCAGCAGCATCATCGGAGGTACCTACAATGAGCAGTTCTTC. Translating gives CASSIIGGTYNEQFF.

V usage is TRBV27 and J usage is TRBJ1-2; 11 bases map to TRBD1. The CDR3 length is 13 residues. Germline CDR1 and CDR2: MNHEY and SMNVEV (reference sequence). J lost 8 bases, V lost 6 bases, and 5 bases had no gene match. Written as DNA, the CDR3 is TGTGCCAGCAGGCCGGGGACAGGGGGAGGCTACACCTTC. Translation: CASRPGTGGGYTF.

CDR3 nucleotide sequence: TGTGCCAGTAGTACCTGGAACACTGAAGCTTTCTTT. Its protein is CASSTWNTEAFF. The chain employs TRBV19 and TRBJ1-1; D call uncertain. The germline V gene encodes CDR1 LNHDA and CDR2 SQIVND (reference sequence). Trimming removed 4 bases from V and 1 base from J, with 4 bases in between. The CDR3 is 12 amino acids.

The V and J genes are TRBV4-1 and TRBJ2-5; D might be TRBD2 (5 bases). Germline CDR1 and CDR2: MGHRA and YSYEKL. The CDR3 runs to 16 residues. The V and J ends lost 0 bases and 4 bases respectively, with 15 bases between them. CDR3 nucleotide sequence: TGCGCCAGCAGCCAAGATAGGGTGGGAGCTCCAGAGACCCAGTACTTC. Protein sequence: CASSQDRVGAPETQYF.

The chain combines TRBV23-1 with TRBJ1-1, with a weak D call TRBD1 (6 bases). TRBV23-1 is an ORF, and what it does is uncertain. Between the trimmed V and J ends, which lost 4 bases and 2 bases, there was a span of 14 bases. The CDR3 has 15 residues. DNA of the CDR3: TGCGCCAGCAGTCTCCACTCAGGGGTCAACACTGAAGCTTTCTTT. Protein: CASSLHSGVNTEAFF.

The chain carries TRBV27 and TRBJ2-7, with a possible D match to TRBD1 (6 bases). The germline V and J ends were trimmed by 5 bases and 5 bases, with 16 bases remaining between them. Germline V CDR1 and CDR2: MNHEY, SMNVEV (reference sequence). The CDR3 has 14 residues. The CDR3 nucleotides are TGTGCCAGCAGTCCCAGAAACAGGGTGGACGAGCAGTACTTC. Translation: CASSPRNRVDEQYF.

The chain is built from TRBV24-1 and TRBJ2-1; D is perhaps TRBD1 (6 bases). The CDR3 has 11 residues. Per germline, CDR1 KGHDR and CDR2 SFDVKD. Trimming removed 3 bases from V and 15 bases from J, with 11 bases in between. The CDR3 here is CATSDHRVRFF. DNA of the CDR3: TGTGCCACCAGTGATCACAGGGTACGGTTCTTC.

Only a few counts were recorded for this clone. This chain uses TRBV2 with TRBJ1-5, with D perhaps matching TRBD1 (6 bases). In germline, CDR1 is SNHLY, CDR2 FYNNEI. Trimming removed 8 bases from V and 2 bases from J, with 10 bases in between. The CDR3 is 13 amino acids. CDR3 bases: TGTGCCAGCTATGCAGGGGGCAATCAGCCCCAGCATTTT. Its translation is CASYAGGNQPQHF.

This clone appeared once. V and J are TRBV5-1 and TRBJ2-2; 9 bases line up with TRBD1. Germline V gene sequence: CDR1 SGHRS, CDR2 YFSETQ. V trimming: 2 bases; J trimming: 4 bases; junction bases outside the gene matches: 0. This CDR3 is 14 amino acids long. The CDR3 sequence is CASSLQGATGELFF. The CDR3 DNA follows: TGCGCCAGCAGCTTACAGGGGGCCACCGGGGAGCTGTTTTTT.

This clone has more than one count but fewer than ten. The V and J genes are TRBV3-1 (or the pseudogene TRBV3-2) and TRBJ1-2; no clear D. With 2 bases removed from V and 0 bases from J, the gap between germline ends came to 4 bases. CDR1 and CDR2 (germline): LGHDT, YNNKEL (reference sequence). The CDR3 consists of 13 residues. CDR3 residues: CASSQNTNYGYTF. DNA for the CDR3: TGTGCCAGCAGCCAAAACACTAACTATGGCTACACCTTC.

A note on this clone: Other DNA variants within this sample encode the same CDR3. In nucleotides, the CDR3 is TGTGCCAGCAGCTTAGCGAAGGACAGGGAAGCTTTCTTT. Encoded protein: CASSLAKDREAFF. V gene TRBV11-2 combines with J gene TRBJ1-1; 7 bases agree with TRBD1. CDR1 and CDR2 from the germline V gene are SGHAT and FQNNGV. After removal of 1 base from V and 8 bases from J, the junction contained 4 bases not matched to a gene. This CDR3 spans 13 amino acids.

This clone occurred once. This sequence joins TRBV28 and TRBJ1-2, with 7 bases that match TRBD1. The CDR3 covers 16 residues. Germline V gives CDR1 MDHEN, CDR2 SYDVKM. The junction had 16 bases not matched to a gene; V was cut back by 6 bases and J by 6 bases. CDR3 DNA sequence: TGTGCCAGCAGAAAAGCCTCAGGGGGACAGATAAATGGCTACACCTTC. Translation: CASRKASGGQINGYTF.

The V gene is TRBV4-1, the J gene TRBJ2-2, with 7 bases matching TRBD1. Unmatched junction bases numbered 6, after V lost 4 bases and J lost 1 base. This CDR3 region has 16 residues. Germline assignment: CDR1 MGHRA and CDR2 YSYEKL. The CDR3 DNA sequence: TGCGCCAGCAGCCCAGGGACAGTCAGGAACACCGGGGAGCTGTTTTTT. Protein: CASSPGTVRNTGELFF.

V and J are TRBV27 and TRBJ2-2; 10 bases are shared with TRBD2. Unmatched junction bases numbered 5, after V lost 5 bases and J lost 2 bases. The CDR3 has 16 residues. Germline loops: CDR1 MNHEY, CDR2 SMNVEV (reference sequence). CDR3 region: CASSPAGGVNTGELFF. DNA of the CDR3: TGTGCCAGCAGTCCAGCGGGAGGGGTAAACACCGGGGAGCTGTTTTTT.

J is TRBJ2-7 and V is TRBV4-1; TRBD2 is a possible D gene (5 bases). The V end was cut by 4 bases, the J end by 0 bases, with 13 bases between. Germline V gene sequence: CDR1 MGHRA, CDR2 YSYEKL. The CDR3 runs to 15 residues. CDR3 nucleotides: TGCGCCAGCAGCCCAGGACTTCCCAGCTCCTACGAGCAGTACTTC. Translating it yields CASSPGLPSSYEQYF.

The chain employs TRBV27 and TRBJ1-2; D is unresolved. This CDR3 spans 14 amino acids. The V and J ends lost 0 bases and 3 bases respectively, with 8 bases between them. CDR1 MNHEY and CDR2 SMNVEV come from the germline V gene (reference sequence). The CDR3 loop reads CASSLSRSDYGYTF. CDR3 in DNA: TGTGCCAGCAGTTTATCTCGCAGTGACTATGGCTACACCTTC.

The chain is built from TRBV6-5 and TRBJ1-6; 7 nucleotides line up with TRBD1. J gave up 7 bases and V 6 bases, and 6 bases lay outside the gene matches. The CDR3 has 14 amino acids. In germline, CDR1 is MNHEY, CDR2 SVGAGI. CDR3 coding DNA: TGTGCCAGCAGATCGACAGGGTCGAATTCACCCCTCCACTTT. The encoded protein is CASRSTGSNSPLHF.

CDR3 in amino acids: CASSGTSGGAYEQYF. The DNA for the CDR3 is TGCGCCAGCAGTGGGACTAGCGGGGGGGCCTACGAGCAGTACTTC. The rearrangement joins TRBV10-2 to TRBJ2-7; 15 bases match TRBD2. V was clipped by 4 bases and J by 2 bases; unmatched bases: 0. The length of the CDR3 is 15 residues. Germline CDR1 WSHSY, CDR2 SAAADI.

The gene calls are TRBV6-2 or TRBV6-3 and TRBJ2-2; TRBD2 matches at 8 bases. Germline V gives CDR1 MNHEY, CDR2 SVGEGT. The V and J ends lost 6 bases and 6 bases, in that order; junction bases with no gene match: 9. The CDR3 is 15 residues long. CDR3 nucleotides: TGTGCCAGCAGCCCCATCCGGGGGGGGCCCGGGGAGCTGTTTTTT. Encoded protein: CASSPIRGGPGELFF.

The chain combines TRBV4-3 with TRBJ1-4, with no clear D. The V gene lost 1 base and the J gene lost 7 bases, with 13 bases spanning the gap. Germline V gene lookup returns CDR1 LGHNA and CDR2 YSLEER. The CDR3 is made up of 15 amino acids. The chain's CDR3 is CASSQALFSGEKLFF. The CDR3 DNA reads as TGCGCCAGCAGCCAAGCCTTATTTTCGGGTGAAAAACTGTTTTTT.

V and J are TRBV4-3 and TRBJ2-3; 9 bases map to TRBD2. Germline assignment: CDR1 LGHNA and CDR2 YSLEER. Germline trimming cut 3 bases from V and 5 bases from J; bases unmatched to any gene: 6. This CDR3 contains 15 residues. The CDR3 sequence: CASSHAGGPVDTQYF. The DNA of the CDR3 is TGCGCCAGCAGCCATGCGGGGGGGCCGGTAGATACGCAGTATTTT.

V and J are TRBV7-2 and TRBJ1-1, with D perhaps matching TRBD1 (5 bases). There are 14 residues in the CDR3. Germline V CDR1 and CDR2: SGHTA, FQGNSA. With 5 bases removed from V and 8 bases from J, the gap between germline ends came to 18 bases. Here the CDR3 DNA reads TGTGCCAGCAGCGTAACCCGGACACCCGGAGAAGCTTTCTTT. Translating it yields CASSVTRTPGEAFF.

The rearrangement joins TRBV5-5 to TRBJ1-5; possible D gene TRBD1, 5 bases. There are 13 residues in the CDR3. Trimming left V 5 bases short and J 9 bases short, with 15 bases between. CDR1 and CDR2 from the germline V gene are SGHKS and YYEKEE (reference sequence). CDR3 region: CASRLNIQGPQHF. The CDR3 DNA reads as TGTGCCAGCAGACTGAATATCCAGGGGCCCCAGCATTTT.

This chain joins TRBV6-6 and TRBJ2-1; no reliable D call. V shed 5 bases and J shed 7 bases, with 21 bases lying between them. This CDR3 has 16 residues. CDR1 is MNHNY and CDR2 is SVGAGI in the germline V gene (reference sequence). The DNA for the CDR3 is TGTGCCAGCAGTACCGCCCCGCTCGCGATAGTGAATGAGCAGTTCTTC. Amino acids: CASSTAPLAIVNEQFF.

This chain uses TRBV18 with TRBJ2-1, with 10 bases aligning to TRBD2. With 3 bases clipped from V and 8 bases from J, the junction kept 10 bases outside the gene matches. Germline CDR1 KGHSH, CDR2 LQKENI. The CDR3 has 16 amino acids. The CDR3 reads CASSPSRISGGHEQFF. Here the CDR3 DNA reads TGTGCCAGCTCACCGAGTCGGATTAGCGGGGGGCATGAGCAGTTCTTC. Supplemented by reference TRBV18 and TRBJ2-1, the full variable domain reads NAGVMQNPRHLVRRRGQEARLRCSPMKGHSHVYWYRQLPEEGLKFMVYLQKENIIDESGMPKERFSAEFPKEGPSILRIQQVVRGDSAAYFCASSPSRISGGHEQFFGPGTRLTVL.